Listed below are T cell receptor beta chains from one sample, sequenced in a study of glioma-infiltrating T cells after dendritic cell vaccination. The assay was immunoSEQ multiplex PCR, and TCRdb's table has in-frame clones only and misses some. The repertoire holds 45,000 to 50,000 clones, with 65% to 90% as singletons. Specimen: blood, collected before dendritic cell vaccination. The receptors were gathered from a human donor with glioblastoma. Each CDR3 is given with its conserved first and last residue. D genes are given only for firm matches. Expanded clones get a size class; other rows say once, few or many, or leave the size out.

V: TRBV5-6; D: NA; J: TRBJ1-2; size: few; DNA: TGTGCCAGCAACATTAAGGGGGAATGGGGCTACACCTTC; CDR3: CASNIKGEWGYTF
V: TRBV6-1; D: TRBD1; J: TRBJ1-1; size: NA; DNA: TGTGCCAGCACCCGGGGACAGGGAAACACTGAAGCTTTCTTT; CDR3: CASTRGQGNTEAFF
V: TRBV5-1; D: NA; J: TRBJ1-6; size: NA; DNA: TGCGCCAGCAGCTGGGGGGGGACGGCCAATTCACCCCTCCACTTT; CDR3: CASSWGGTANSPLHF
V: TRBV18; D: NA; J: TRBJ1-6; size: NA; DNA: TGTGCCAGCTCACCACTCGGACAGTATAATTCACCCCTCCACTTT; CDR3: CASSPLGQYNSPLHF
V: TRBV2; D: TRBD1; J: TRBJ1-1; size: NA; DNA: TGTGCCAGCAGTGTGGACAGGGGAGCTTTCTTT; CDR3: CASSVDRGAFF
V: TRBV7-9; D: TRBD1; J: TRBJ2-5; size: NA; DNA: TGTGCCAGCAGCTTGAGTGGGGCAGGGGGCTTAGAGACCCAGTACTTC; CDR3: CASSLSGAGGLETQYF
V: TRBV6-5; D: NA; J: TRBJ1-4; size: once; DNA: TGTGCCAGCAGACCCAGGGGAGCGGGAGAAAAACTGTTTTTT; CDR3: CASRPRGAGEKLFF
V: TRBV18; D: TRBD2; J: TRBJ2-1; size: NA; DNA: TGTGCCAGCTCAGCGGGAGGGCCAAATGAGCAGTTCTTC; CDR3: CASSAGGPNEQFF
V: TRBV5-1; D: NA; J: TRBJ2-5; size: NA; DNA: TGCGCCAGCAGCCCACGGGACATCCAAGAGACCCAGTACTTC; CDR3: CASSPRDIQETQYF
V: TRBV9; D: TRBD1; J: TRBJ2-2; size: few; DNA: TGTGCCAGCAGCGGACAGGGGGGCACCGGGGAGCTGTTTTTT; CDR3: CASSGQGGTGELFF
V: TRBV5-4; D: NA; J: TRBJ2-7; size: NA; DNA: TGTGCCAGCAGCCCCGACAGCTACTACGAGCAGTACTTC; CDR3: CASSPDSYYEQYF
V: TRBV19; D: NA; J: TRBJ1-5; size: few; DNA: TGTGCCAGTACCCTGGGGCTCCTTCGAGGCAATCAGCCCCAGCATTTT; CDR3: CASTLGLLRGNQPQHF
V: TRBV19; D: TRBD1; J: TRBJ1-4; size: NA; DNA: TGTGCCAGTATTGGGAGGACAGGGGGAAGGGAAAAACTGTTTTTT; CDR3: CASIGRTGGREKLFF
V: TRBV7-2; D: TRBD2; J: TRBJ2-3; size: NA; DNA: TGTGCCAGCAGGGAGGGGACTAGCGGGAGGATCACAGATACGCAGTATTTT; CDR3: CASREGTSGRITDTQYF
V: TRBV30; D: TRBD1; J: TRBJ1-2; size: NA; DNA: TGTGCCTGGGGTCGGACAGGGGACTATGGCTACACCTTC; CDR3: CAWGRTGDYGYTF
V: TRBV7-8; D: TRBD1; J: TRBJ2-7; size: NA; DNA: TGTGCCAGCAGCTTAATCCGACAGGGCGGCTACGAGCAGTACTTC; CDR3: CASSLIRQGGYEQYF
V: TRBV2; D: NA; J: TRBJ2-5; size: NA; DNA: TGTGCCAGCAGTGAAGCGCGATCACAAGAGACCCAGTACTTC; CDR3: CASSEARSQETQYF
V: TRBV4-3; D: TRBD2; J: TRBJ2-3; size: NA; DNA: TGCGCCAGCAGCCTTGGAGCGGGGGCGAGCACAGATACGCAGTATTTT; CDR3: CASSLGAGASTDTQYF